The 25 T cell receptor beta chains below all came from one sample that was sequenced in a study of shared T cell receptors in the human thymus. This table comes from immunoSEQ multiplex PCR, and its TCRdb copy is limited to in-frame clones, with some not included. The sample shows almost 550,000 clones, more than 75% of them seen only once. This sample also appeared in a second study, on human thymus T cells.

The sequenced sample consisted of thymocytes. These receptors were collected from a boy in the first two years of life with a congenital heart defect.

The chain couples TRBV5-4 to TRBJ2-1; possibly TRBD2 for D (7 bases). V gave up 4 bases and J gave up 5 bases, with 16 bases separating them. CDR3 length: 15 amino acids. Germline loops: CDR1 SGHNT, CDR2 YYREEE (reference sequence). The CDR3 here is CASSPGGGGNNEQFF. CDR3 in DNA: TGTGCCAGCAGCCCCGGAGGGGGAGGGAACAATGAGCAGTTCTTC.

V is TRBV5-6 and J is TRBJ1-2; the D gene is possibly TRBD1 (6 bases). Germline V lookup: CDR1 SGHDT, CDR2 YYEEEE. Trimming removed 4 bases at V and 1 base at J, with 20 bases between. CDR3 length equals 17 residues. CDR3 amino acids: CASSPARGAPRNYGYTF. CDR3 sequence (DNA): TGTGCCAGCAGCCCGGCCAGGGGCGCACCCCGTAACTATGGCTACACCTTC.

As DNA, the CDR3 is TGTGCCAGTAGTATAGTCGGGAGGGAAGGGAAAGATACGCAGTATTTT. Protein: CASSIVGREGKDTQYF. V gene TRBV19 combines with J gene TRBJ2-3, with TRBD2 matching over 8 bases. The CDR3 spans 16 residues. V trimming: 1 base; J trimming: 5 bases; junction bases outside the gene matches: 8. Germline CDR1 is LNHDA and CDR2 is SQIVND (reference sequence).

The CDR3, as DNA: TGTGCCAGCAGTTACACATCTAGCGGGAGTAGCGAGCAGTACTTC. Amino acids: CASSYTSSGSSEQYF. This chain joins TRBV6-6 and TRBJ2-7; 10 bases line up with TRBD2. J gave up 6 bases and V 2 bases, and 7 bases lay outside the gene matches. The germline CDR1 and CDR2 sequences are MNHNY and SVGAGI (reference sequence). There are 15 residues in the CDR3.

The chain combines TRBV29-1 with TRBJ2-3; D unclear. Looked up from germline, CDR1 is SQVTM and CDR2 is ANQGSEA. V was shortened by 2 bases and J by 5 bases, with 23 bases between the two germline ends. This CDR3 comprises 17 residues. The CDR3 DNA reads as TGCAGCGTTGAACGAGTTGTCCGGAACCGGGTTCAAGATACGCAGTATTTT. It specifies CSVERVVRNRVQDTQYF.

This clone was observed a handful of times. The chain uses TRBV14 and TRBJ2-1; no clear D. This CDR3 is 12 amino acids long. V lost 2 bases to trimming and J lost 6 bases, with 5 bases between them. CDR1 and CDR2 (germline): SGHDN, FVKESK. The chain's CDR3 is CASSQTTNEQFF. For the CDR3, the DNA is TGTGCCAGCAGCCAAACAACCAATGAGCAGTTCTTC.

V usage is TRBV10-3 and J usage is TRBJ2-1, with a tentative D call TRBD2 (5 bases). CDR1 is ENHRY and CDR2 is SYGVKD in the germline V gene. There are 13 residues in the CDR3. V was trimmed by 8 bases and J by 5 bases, leaving 13 bases between them. CDR3: CAIGVAYHNEQFF. CDR3 coding DNA: TGTGCCATCGGTGTAGCGTACCACAATGAGCAGTTCTTC.

The V gene is TRBV10-2, the J gene TRBJ2-7; D remains unclear. The CDR3 consists of 14 residues. The V end lost 2 bases, the J end lost 0 bases, and 8 bases lay between the germline ends. The germline V gene encodes CDR1 WSHSY and CDR2 SAAADI. The CDR3 is CASSEKISSYEQYF. In DNA, the CDR3 is TGCGCCAGCAGTGAGAAAATTAGCTCCTACGAGCAGTACTTC.

The CDR3 DNA reads as TGCGCCAGCAGCCAAGATCGGGGGGGGCGCAGGTCAAACGCCGGGGAGCTGTTTTTT. Its protein is CASSQDRGGRRSNAGELFF. The V call is TRBV4-1, the J call TRBJ2-2, with 8 bases aligning to TRBD2. CDR3 length equals 19 residues. The V segment lost 0 bases and the J segment 6 bases; nucleotides outside the gene matches: 15. In germline, CDR1 is MGHRA, CDR2 YSYEKL.

The chain uses TRBV2 and TRBJ2-7, with 8 bases identical to TRBD2. Germline lookup yields CDR1 SNHLY and CDR2 FYNNEI. The CDR3 is made up of 16 amino acids. With 2 bases clipped from V and 4 bases from J, the junction kept 10 bases outside the gene matches. CDR3 in DNA: TGTGCCAGCAGTGAAAAGGAGAGTAGCGGGAATTACGAGCAGTACTTC. Its protein product is CASSEKESSGNYEQYF.

This clone showed up just once. The J gene is TRBJ2-2, the V gene TRBV6-1; D perhaps matches TRBD2 (6 bases). The CDR3 extends over 14 amino acids. CDR1 is MNHNS and CDR2 is SASEGT in the germline V gene. Trimming cost V 1 base and J 8 bases, with 11 bases left between them. DNA for the CDR3: TGTGCCAGCAGTGAAGTGACGGGGGTGGGGGAGCTGTTTTTT. Translating gives CASSEVTGVGELFF.

J is TRBJ1-4 and V is TRBV2; D not resolved. Per the germline V gene, CDR1 is SNHLY and CDR2 is FYNNEI. V was cut by 4 bases and J by 5 bases, with 5 bases left in between. There are 12 residues in the CDR3. Here the CDR3 reads CASSGQNEKLFF. The CDR3 DNA is TGTGCCAGCAGTGGGCAGAATGAAAAACTGTTTTTT.

The V call is TRBV30, the J call TRBJ2-3, with 12 positions matching TRBD2. Looked up from germline, CDR1 is GTSNPN and CDR2 is SVGIG (reference sequence). Trimming cost V 8 bases and J 0 bases; bases outside gene matches: 3. The CDR3 contains 14 residues. CDR3: CAQGTSGSTDTQYF. The CDR3 bases are TGTGCCCAAGGGACTAGCGGGAGCACAGATACGCAGTATTTT.

V usage is TRBV29-1 and J usage is TRBJ2-5; D gene unclear. The CDR3 sequence is 14 residues long. The ends were cut back, 3 bases at V and 1 base at J, with 12 bases in the middle. Germline lookup yields CDR1 SQVTM and CDR2 ANQGSEA. The CDR3 bases are TGCAGCGTTGATCCCCTTTCGGGCCAAGAGACCCAGTACTTC. Protein sequence: CSVDPLSGQETQYF.

The chain couples TRBV4-3 to TRBJ2-3; D is perhaps TRBD2 (6 bases). The CDR3 is 16 residues long. The V gene's germline CDR1 is LGHNA and CDR2 YSLEER. Trimming removed 0 bases at V and 1 base at J, with 11 bases between. In nucleotides, the CDR3 is TGCGCCAGCAGCCAAGATGGGGAGGCGGGCACAGATACGCAGTATTTT. This translates into CASSQDGEAGTDTQYF.

The genes are TRBV7-2 and TRBJ2-3, with 10 bases lining up with TRBD2. After removal of 5 bases from V and 6 bases from J, the junction contained 14 bases not matched to a gene. In germline, CDR1 is SGHTA, CDR2 FQGNSA. This CDR3 has 17 amino acids. In nucleotides, the CDR3 is TGTGCCAGCAGCCCCCAGCGGGAGGGCGGTTCATGGGATACGCAGTATTTT. It codes for CASSPQREGGSWDTQYF. The full variable domain, with the rest looked up from reference TRBV7-2 and TRBJ2-3, is GAGVSQSPSNKVTEKGKDVELRCDPISGHTALYWYRQSLGQGLEFLIYFQGNSAPDKSGLPSDRFSAERTGGSVSTLTIQRTQQEDSAVYLCASSPQREGGSWDTQYFGPGTRLTVL.

The CDR3 DNA is TGCAGCGTCGAAACAGGGGTGGGGAGCACAGATACGCAGTATTTT. It is translated as CSVETGVGSTDTQYF. The rearrangement joins TRBV29-1 to TRBJ2-3; TRBD1 matches at 7 bases. There are 15 residues in the CDR3. The V and J ends lost 6 bases and 0 bases, in that order; junction bases with no gene match: 9. The germline CDR1 and CDR2 sequences are SQVTM and ANQGSEA.

V usage is TRBV4-1 and J usage is TRBJ2-1; the D gene is possibly TRBD1 (5 bases). The V gene lost 0 bases and the J gene lost 10 bases, with 10 bases spanning the gap. Germline CDR1 is MGHRA and CDR2 is YSYEKL. This CDR3 has 13 amino acids. CDR3 in amino acids: CASSQEGVPEQFF. The DNA of the CDR3 is TGCGCCAGCAGCCAAGAAGGGGTCCCAGAGCAGTTCTTC.

The chain has TRBV28 and TRBJ2-1, with D perhaps TRBD2 (5 bases). The CDR3 runs 14 residues. Between the trimmed V and J ends, which lost 4 bases and 4 bases, there was a span of 11 bases. CDR1 is MDHEN, CDR2 SYDVKM, per germline. The CDR3 DNA follows: TGTGCCAGCAGTTGGCCAAGGAGGTACAATGAGCAGTTCTTC. Protein: CASSWPRRYNEQFF.

The rearrangement joins TRBV5-5 to TRBJ1-4; 7 nucleotides agree with TRBD1. CDR3 size: 14 residues. The germline CDR1 and CDR2 sequences are SGHKS and YYEKEE (reference sequence). Trimming at V came to 4 bases and at J to 6 bases, leaving 6 bases not matched to a gene. The CDR3 nucleotides read TGTGCCAGCAGCCCGGGGACAGTGGATGAAAAACTGTTTTTT. Translation gives CASSPGTVDEKLFF.

The rearrangement uses TRBV5-1 and TRBJ1-4, with D unresolved. Germline V CDR1 and CDR2: SGHRS, YFSETQ. Trimming removed 2 bases from V and 0 bases from J, with 8 bases in between. The CDR3 runs to 15 residues. The CDR3 coding sequence is TGCGCCAGCAGCTTCAGTTCCTCAACTAATGAAAAACTGTTTTTT. Amino acids: CASSFSSSTNEKLFF.

The chain uses TRBV6-1 and TRBJ2-7; D might be TRBD2 (5 bases). V was clipped by 8 bases and J by 4 bases, with 15 bases between them. CDR1 is MNHNS, CDR2 SASEGT, per germline. CDR3 length equals 13 residues. The CDR3 is CASVEAVRYEQYF. The CDR3 DNA is TGTGCCAGCGTGGAGGCGGTTAGATACGAGCAGTACTTC.

This clone was seen once. The chain uses TRBV4-1 and TRBJ1-2, with 7 bases matching TRBD1. This CDR3 has 15 residues. Per the germline V gene, CDR1 is MGHRA and CDR2 is YSYEKL. The V and J ends lost 0 bases and 4 bases, in that order; junction bases with no gene match: 5. The CDR3 DNA follows: TGCGCCAGCAGCCAAGATGAGGGGGCGGGCTATGGCTACACCTTC. It is translated as CASSQDEGAGYGYTF.

This clone was observed a handful of times. This rearrangement joins TRBV4-3 to TRBJ1-4; D is ambiguous. This CDR3 spans 15 amino acids. Germline V gene sequence: CDR1 LGHNA, CDR2 YSLEER. Trimming cost V 0 bases and J 8 bases, with 13 bases left between them. The CDR3 loop is CASSQEAGLEEKLFF. The CDR3 DNA is TGCGCCAGCAGCCAAGAGGCGGGGTTGGAAGAAAAACTGTTTTTT.

The chain recombines TRBV5-6 with TRBJ1-2, with 8 bases lining up with TRBD1. The CDR3 runs 13 residues. Germline assignment: CDR1 SGHDT and CDR2 YYEEEE. V was pared by 5 bases and J by 8 bases, with 8 bases of the junction left unmatched. The CDR3 here is CASSSRGLRGYTF. CDR3 bases: TGTGCCAGCAGTTCCAGGGGGCTTAGAGGCTACACCTTC.